This TCR beta chain was documented in a study of T-cell reconstitution after alpha-beta-depleted transplantation in children. To note about this clonotype: What it binds is not known.

Points from the study as a whole: A year had passed since transplant, and T-cell counts and diversity by then came mostly from newly produced T cells. Recipient T cells and thymic progenitors that survived gave rise to the high TCRbeta diversity observed at day 60 in some patients. Reportedly, roughly two months post-transplant, alpha-beta T cells arose from several hundred expanded graft clones.

Deletions cut 10 bases from V and 2 bases from J, with 15 bases between. This CDR3 contains 13 residues. Germline CDR1 is MNHNY and CDR2 is SVGAGI (reference sequence). Molecular barcoding with unique molecular identifiers was used for the TCRbeta library. One entry per CDR3 protein, called by TCRdb with MiXCR from the PCR reads. There are around 490,000 distinct CDR3 sequences in the sample; over 10% occur only once, and 14% lies in the top ten. Sequencing was performed on PBMCs, mostly from graft donor cells, taken 180 days after TCRalphabeta/CD19-depleted stem cell transplant. The genes are TRBV6-6 and TRBJ2-7; no clear D. The sequence came from a female patient between 2 and 15 years old who had a stem cell transplant for aplastic anemia, so the T cells may come from the graft donor. CDR3 coding DNA: TGTGCCACCACCCCGATCCTGGCCTACGAGCAGTACTTC. The encoded protein is CATTPILAYEQYF.